This TCR beta chain was documented in a study of T cells after yellow fever vaccination (dated by TCRdb to between 2018 and 2021). Looking at the study overall: The SMART-Seq v4 Ultra Low Input RNA kit was used to prepare libraries from fractions with low cell numbers. Blood was drawn at multiple timepoints before and after primary and secondary immunization, with bulk PBMC replicates and cell subsets isolated. To follow T-cell clones before and after both primary and booster YFV17D yellow fever vaccination, bulk TCR alpha and beta repertoires underwent longitudinal sequencing. Two healthy male donors, one aged 18 to 30 and one aged 30 to 40 years, made up the cohort. What the work shows at the level of the full study, not this receptor alone: After the booster, most clones that had expanded after primary vaccination were detected again (roughly 96% of CD4 and around nine tenths of CD8), suggesting broad maintenance of memory. A small fraction of clonotypes appeared in both the CD4 and CD8 compartments, likely as a result of convergent recombination. Compared with the primary T-cell response, the secondary T-cell response was weaker but faster, peaking on day 5 rather than day 15. Only a couple of donors were included in the study, so the extent to which the findings can be generalized is limited. Because abundant contaminating clonotypes from the bulk population could be contained in FACS-sorted repertoires, computational filtering was required.

The sample's treatment or condition label, in plain terms: live attenuated yellow fever vaccine strain. At each blood-draw timepoint, two biological replicates of bulk PBMCs were obtained. A standard Ficoll-Paque protocol was used to isolate PBMCs from peripheral blood. TriZol was used to extract RNA from bulk PBMCs, from CD4 and CD8 fractions, and from dextramer-positive and dextramer-negative fractions. Note on this clonotype: This receptor's antigen is unknown. No base-level quality is on record; no much larger clone is a single base apart.

TCR cDNA was made using 5'RACE template switching, a step that added a universal primer site and unique molecular identifiers. Priming of cDNA synthesis was performed from both the TCR alpha and TCR beta constant segments. Library amplification used two PCR steps, and the second PCR step added sample barcodes and sequencing adapters. Sequencing of libraries was performed on Illumina HiSeq 2500 (2x100 bp) or NovaSeq (2x150 bp). For the original study's pipeline: Reads were demultiplexed and collapsed into UMI consensus sequences with MIGEC, and V(D)J alignment was performed with MiXCR. Vaccine-responding clonotypes were identified with edgeR using replicate PBMC samples, with FDR below 0.01 and a log2 fold change above 5 up to day 15 being required. Each bulk clonotype was labeled CD4 or CD8 based on which sequenced repertoire, CD4 or CD8, contained the clonotype at higher abundance. TCRdb redid the processing of the public reads, applying fastp at Q25 and MiXCR, and retained in-frame beta chains. Identical CDR3 protein sequences are pooled into one entry, listed with their most common genes and DNA. TCRdb, rather than the study authors, made the V and J calls. In all, the sample holds 600,000 to 750,000 distinct CDR3 sequences, and approximately 13% of those were seen once. The ten top clones hold around 14% of the sample.

The CDR3 has 11 amino acids, counting the end cysteine and phenylalanine. CDR3 DNA is the only sequence kept; it has 33 bases, read in frame from the first base. As encoded in the germline V gene (reference sequence), CDR1 is DFQATT while CDR2 is SNEGSKA. V and J lose 4 bases and 8 bases, and a span of 9 bases separates them. The receptor's source is a man aged 30 to 45 who received the YFV17D yellow fever vaccine. Here the chain combines TRBV20-1 and TRBJ2-4; the D segment cannot be called with confidence. The sample in question was PBMCs, obtained on the day of the yellow fever booster vaccination. This receptor has the CDR3 CSATPRDIQYF. Here is the DNA: TGCAGTGCTACCCCCAGAGACATTCAGTACTTC.